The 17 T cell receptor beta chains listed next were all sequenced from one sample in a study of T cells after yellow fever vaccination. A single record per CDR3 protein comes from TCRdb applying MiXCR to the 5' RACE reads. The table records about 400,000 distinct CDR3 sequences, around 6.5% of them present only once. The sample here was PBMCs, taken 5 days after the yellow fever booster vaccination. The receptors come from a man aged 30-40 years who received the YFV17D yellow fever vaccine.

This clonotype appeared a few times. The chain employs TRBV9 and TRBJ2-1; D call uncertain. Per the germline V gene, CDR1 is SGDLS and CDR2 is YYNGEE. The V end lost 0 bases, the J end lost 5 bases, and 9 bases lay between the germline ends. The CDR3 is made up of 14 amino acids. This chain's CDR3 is CASSVVRPNNEQFF. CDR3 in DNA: TGTGCCAGCAGCGTAGTGAGACCCAACAATGAGCAGTTCTTC. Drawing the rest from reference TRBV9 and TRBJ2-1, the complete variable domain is DSGVTQTPKHLITATGQRVTLRCSPRSGDLSVYWYQQSLDQGLQFLIQYYNGEERAKGNILERFSAQQFPDLHSELNLSSLELGDSALYFCASSVVRPNNEQFFGPGTRLTVL.

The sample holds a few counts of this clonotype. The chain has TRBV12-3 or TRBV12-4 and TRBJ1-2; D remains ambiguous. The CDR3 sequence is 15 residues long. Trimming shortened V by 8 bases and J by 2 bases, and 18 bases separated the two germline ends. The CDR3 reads CASRPIVPSNYGYTF. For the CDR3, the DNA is TGTGCCAGCCGTCCCATTGTCCCCTCAAACTATGGCTACACCTTC.

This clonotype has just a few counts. The CDR3 DNA reads TGTGCCAGCTTAAGTTGGGGGTTGGGAGAGACCCAGTACTTC. Its protein product is CASLSWGLGETQYF. The rearrangement links TRBV5-4 to TRBJ2-5; D assignment may be TRBD1 or TRBD2 (5 bases each). The CDR3 is 14 residues long. V lost 7 bases, J lost 4 bases, and 17 bases lay in between. In germline, CDR1 is SGHNT, CDR2 YYREEE (reference sequence).

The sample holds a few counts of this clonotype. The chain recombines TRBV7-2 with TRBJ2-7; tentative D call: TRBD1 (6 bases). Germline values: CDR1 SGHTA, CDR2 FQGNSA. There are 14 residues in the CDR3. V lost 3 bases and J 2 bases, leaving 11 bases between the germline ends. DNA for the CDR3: TGTGCCAGCAGCTTCCCAGGGGCGACCTACGAGCAGTACTTC. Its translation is CASSFPGATYEQYF.

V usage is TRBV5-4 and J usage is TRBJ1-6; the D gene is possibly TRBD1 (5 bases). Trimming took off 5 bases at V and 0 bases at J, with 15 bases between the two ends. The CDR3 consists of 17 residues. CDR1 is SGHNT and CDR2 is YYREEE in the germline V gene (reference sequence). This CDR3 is CASSSKGFSSYNSPLHF. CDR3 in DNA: TGTGCCAGCAGTTCGAAGGGGTTTAGCTCCTATAATTCACCCCTCCACTTT.

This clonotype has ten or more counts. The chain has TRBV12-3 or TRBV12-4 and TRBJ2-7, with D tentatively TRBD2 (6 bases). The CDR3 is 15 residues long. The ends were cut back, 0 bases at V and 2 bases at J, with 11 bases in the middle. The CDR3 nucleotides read TGTGCCAGCAGTTTAGCCGGGACGGGGGCCTACGAGCAGTACTTC. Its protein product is CASSLAGTGAYEQYF.

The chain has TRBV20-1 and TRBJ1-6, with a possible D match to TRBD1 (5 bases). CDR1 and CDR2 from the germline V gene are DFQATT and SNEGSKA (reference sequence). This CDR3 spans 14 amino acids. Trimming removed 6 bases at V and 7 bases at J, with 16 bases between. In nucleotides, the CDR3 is TGCAGTGCACAAAGTGGGGGAGGAAATTCACCCCTCCACTTT. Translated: CSAQSGGGNSPLHF.

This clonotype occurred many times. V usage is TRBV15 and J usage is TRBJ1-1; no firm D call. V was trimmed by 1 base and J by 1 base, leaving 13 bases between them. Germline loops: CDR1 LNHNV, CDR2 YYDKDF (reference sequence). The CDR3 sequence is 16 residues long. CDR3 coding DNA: TGTGCCACCAGCAGAGCCCAAGTAATGACGAACACTGAAGCTTTCTTT. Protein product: CATSRAQVMTNTEAFF.

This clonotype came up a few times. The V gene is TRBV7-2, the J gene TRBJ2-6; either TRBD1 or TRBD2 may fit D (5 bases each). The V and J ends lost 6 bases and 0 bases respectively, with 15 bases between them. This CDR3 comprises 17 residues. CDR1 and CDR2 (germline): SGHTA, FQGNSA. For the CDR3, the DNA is TGTGCCAGCAGTACGACCGGGACCGCCTCTGGGGCCAACGTCCTGACTTTC. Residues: CASSTTGTASGANVLTF.

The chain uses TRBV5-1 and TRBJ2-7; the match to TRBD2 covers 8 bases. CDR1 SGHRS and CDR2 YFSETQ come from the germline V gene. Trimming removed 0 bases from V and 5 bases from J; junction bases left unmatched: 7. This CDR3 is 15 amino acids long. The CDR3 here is CASSLATGGSHEQYF. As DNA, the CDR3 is TGCGCCAGCAGCTTGGCCACGGGAGGGTCCCACGAGCAGTACTTC.

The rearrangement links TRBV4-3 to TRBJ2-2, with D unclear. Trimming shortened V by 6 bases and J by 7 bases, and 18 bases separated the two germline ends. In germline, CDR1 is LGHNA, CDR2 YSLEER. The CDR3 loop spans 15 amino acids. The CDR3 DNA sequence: TGCGCCAGCAGTCCTCACCTTGGCAGGTTCGGGGAGCTGTTTTTT. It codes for CASSPHLGRFGELFF.

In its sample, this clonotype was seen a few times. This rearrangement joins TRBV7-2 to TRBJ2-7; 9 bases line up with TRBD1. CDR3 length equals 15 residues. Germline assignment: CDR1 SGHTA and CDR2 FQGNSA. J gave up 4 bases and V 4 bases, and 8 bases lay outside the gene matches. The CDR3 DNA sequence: TGTGCCAGCAGCTACTCCGGGACAGGGATTTACGAGCAGTACTTC. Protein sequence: CASSYSGTGIYEQYF.

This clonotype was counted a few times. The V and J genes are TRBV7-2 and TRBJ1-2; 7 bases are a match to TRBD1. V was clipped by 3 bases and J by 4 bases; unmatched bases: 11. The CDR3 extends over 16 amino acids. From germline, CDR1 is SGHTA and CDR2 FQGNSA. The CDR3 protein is CASSLRGGGGFYGYTF. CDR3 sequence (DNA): TGTGCCAGCAGCTTGCGGGGGGGAGGGGGCTTCTATGGCTACACCTTC.

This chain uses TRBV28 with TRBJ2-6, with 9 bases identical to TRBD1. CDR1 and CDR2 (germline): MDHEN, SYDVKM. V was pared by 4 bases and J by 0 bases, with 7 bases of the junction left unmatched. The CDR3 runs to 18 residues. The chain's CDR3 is CASSSPGQGNSGANVLTF. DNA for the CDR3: TGTGCCAGCAGTTCCCCGGGACAGGGTAACTCTGGGGCCAACGTCCTGACTTTC.

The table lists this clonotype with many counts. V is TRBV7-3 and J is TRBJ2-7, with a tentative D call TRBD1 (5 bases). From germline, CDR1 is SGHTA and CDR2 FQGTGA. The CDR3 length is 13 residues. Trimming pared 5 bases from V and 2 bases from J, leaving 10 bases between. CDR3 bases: TGTGCCAGCAGCCAAGGACAACCCTACGAGCAGTACTTC. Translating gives CASSQGQPYEQYF.

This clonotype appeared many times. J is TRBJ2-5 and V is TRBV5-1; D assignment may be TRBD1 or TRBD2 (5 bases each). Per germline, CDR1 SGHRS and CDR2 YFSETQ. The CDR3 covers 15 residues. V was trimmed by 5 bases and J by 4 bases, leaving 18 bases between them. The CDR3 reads CASRKGTENGETQYF. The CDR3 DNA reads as TGCGCCAGCAGAAAGGGGACGGAAAATGGAGAGACCCAGTACTTC.

The CDR3 spells CATSGTSGREQFF. CDR3 DNA sequence: TGTGCCACCAGTGGGACTAGCGGACGTGAGCAGTTCTTC. This chain connects TRBV24-1 to TRBJ2-1, with TRBD2 identical over 10 bases. CDR3 length: 13 amino acids. The V gene end was trimmed by 5 bases and the J gene end by 9 bases; junction bases not matched to a gene: 3. The germline gives CDR1 KGHDR, CDR2 SFDVKD.